This TCR beta chain was identified in a study of spatial heterogeneity in lung cancer. For the study at large: Across the raw uncorrected reads, a unique TCR and UMI combination was observed, on average, more than ten times.

This clonotype was recorded at least ten times. Carried by each TCR cDNA molecule was a unique molecular identifier. TCRdb used MiXCR to reprocess the 5' RACE reads, holding one entry per CDR3 protein. The sample records tens of thousands of distinct CDR3 sequences, about 5.8% being singletons. CDR1 is SGDLS, CDR2 YYNGEE, per germline. The CDR3 spans 16 residues. Losses at the gene ends were 0 bases for V and 4 bases for J; bases not matched to a gene: 2. Time point given: sample taken at primary tumor resection. Tumor, nontumor lung or frozen PBMC supplied whole RNA that was sequenced unsorted. A total of fewer than 80 untreated early-stage non-small cell lung cancer patients served as donors.

This TCR was recovered from a male donor with early-stage non-small cell lung cancer. J is TRBJ2-2 and V is TRBV9; 11 positions match TRBD1. Here the sequenced sample was PBMCs, taken at surgery. The CDR3 nucleotides read TGTGCCAGCAGCGTAGTTGGGACAGGGGGCACCGGGGAGCTGTTTTTT. It specifies CASSVVGTGGTGELFF.